This note documents a single T cell receptor (beta chain) sequence. Its antigen target is currently unknown. Per-nucleotide qualities are absent, and no much larger clonotype sits a single base away. The time point tag for this specimen amounts to: blood 2 weeks post-SBRT. In the paper's terms, the treatment or condition label means: 15 Gy SBRT to primary tumor, nephrectomy 4 weeks later. To follow tumor-enriched clonotypes, peripheral blood was collected serially from radiation-treated patients at baseline and again at 2 weeks and 4 weeks after SBRT. All patients had renal cell carcinoma with clear cell pathology. Genomic DNA for TCR sequencing was prepared using the QIAamp DNA Blood Mini Kit (Qiagen). Only samples passing all quality control checks were included in the analyses. CDR1 and CDR2 are read off the germline V gene (reference sequence) as MNHEY and SMNVEV. Here V drops 6 bases and J drops 11 bases, and the junction holds 12 bases not matched to any gene. The CDR3 contains 13 residues, cysteine and phenylalanine counted. Left in the record is the CDR3 DNA by itself, 39 bases read in frame from the first base.

TCR beta libraries were generated from genomic DNA with the immunoSEQ kit, following the manufacturer's recommendations. To prepare libraries, a first multiplex PCR with proprietary primers was run, followed by a second PCR that added unique barcodes, and a bead cleanup was done after each round. A kit-provided positive control reaction and a negative control reaction were included in every sample batch. The final libraries were assessed on an Agilent 4200 TapeStation D1000 ScreenTape, pooled by volume, and quantified by qPCR. Sequencing ran on an Illumina NextSeq500 with a MidOutput 150-cycle cartridge, using 156 Read1 and 15 Index1 cycles with kit custom primers. The pooled library was loaded at around 1 pM with a roughly 20% PhiX control spike-in. Per the original workflow: The vendor-processed data were analyzed in R, and a clonotype was defined as all T cells that share the same CDR3 nucleotide sequence. In the clone abundance analyses, frequencies in each sample were normalized to that sample's 10,000 most abundant clones. Public T cell clones, which averaged fewer than five per sample, were excluded before analysis. Tumor-enriched and baseline blood-enriched clonotypes were defined by at least a 32-fold difference in abundance between compartments. A beta-binomial differential abundance model was used to identify clonotypes that were expanded or contracted between blood time points. The Baroni-Urbani and Buser coefficient was used to measure tumor-blood repertoire similarity, and groups were compared with two-tailed Wilcoxon tests in R. TCRdb mirrors the immuneACCESS table, restricted to in-frame sequences. Some clones are absent from its copies; in checked studies, under half trace to an unresolved V gene, and the reason for the others is unknown. That table supplies the V and J calls and clone size; D and trimming were determined from the DNA. This sample comprises around 75,000 clones, about 80% of them detected only once. The ten top clones hold 5.5% to 7.5% of the sample.

The data stem from a study of radiation and T cells in renal cell carcinoma (dated by TCRdb to 2019 to 2021). In the study overall: The samples were drawn from a clinical trial, where primary renal cell carcinomas were treated with 15 Gy of stereotactic body radiation therapy and then removed by nephrectomy 4 weeks afterward. TCR beta sequencing covered 50 or so samples in total, comprising some 25 tumors and about 27 peripheral blood samples. In the 55 or so samples combined, fewer than 5 million unique CDR3 nucleotide sequences were found, encoding roughly 2,500,000 unique CDR3 amino acid sequences. Paper-wide results and their limitations: The single-armed trial design could not address effects of radiation dose or scheduling on the TCR repertoire. Changes in the blood repertoire were not tracked past 4 weeks after treatment. Because no pretreatment tumor biopsies were available, whether clonotypes were present in the tumor at baseline could not be determined. An increase in top tumor clonotypes in blood was observed from baseline to 2 weeks post-radiation, followed by contraction by 4 weeks, which was taken to suggest transient expansion of tumor-resident clones.

The receptor's source is a man aged 55 to 70 with renal cell carcinoma. This chain joins TRBV27 to TRBJ1-2; the junction holds 7 bases that match TRBD1. The input for sequencing was blood, taken from a patient whose treatment included radiotherapy and nephrectomy. The DNA sequence is as follows: TGTGCCAGCAGCCAGAGACAGGGAGTTAGGTACACCTTC. This translates into CASSQRQGVRYTF.